This T cell receptor beta chain was identified during a study of cytomegalovirus exposure and HLA in healthy donors. Healthy bone marrow donors supplied every sample. This clone was seen only a few times. The target antigen is unknown. The primer mix had 60 Vbeta and 13 Jbeta primers. Generated by immunoSEQ multiplex PCR, the TCRdb table keeps only in-frame clones and is missing some. In the table there are 200,000 or so clones, less than 85% of which are singletons. Germline-derived CDR1 and CDR2 are GTSNPN and SVGIG (reference sequence). The CDR3 extends over 14 amino acids. The V gene lost 0 bases and the J gene lost 1 base, with 9 bases spanning the gap. Study results and limitations: Common viral pathogens (according to a later analysis) appeared linked to several of the most significant clusters. Prediction of most subjects' HLA-A and HLA-B alleles by TCR beta sequences was reportedly accurate.

This chain links TRBV30 with TRBJ1-1; D remains unclear. The sequencing input was PBMCs. The sequence derives from a man aged 18-30 years in good health and CMV-seronegative. This chain's CDR3 is CAWSVPGANTEAFF. Written as DNA, the CDR3 is TGTGCCTGGAGTGTACCGGGTGCGAACACTGAAGCTTTCTTT.